These 27 T cell receptor beta chains were all obtained from the same sample, sequenced in a study of blood T cell repertoires in COVID-19 (dated by TCRdb to 2018 to 2020). Receptor libraries were prepared by the immunoSEQ multiplex PCR assay. TCRdb carries this immuneACCESS record with in-frame sequences only. Its versions omit some clonotypes, under half of them owing to an unresolved V gene in the studies checked, with the rest unexplained. For this sample there are 150,000 to 200,000 clones; more than 85% appear just once. The ten biggest clones cover more than 6.5% of the sample. The specimen was PBMCs or T cells enriched from blood (not recorded which). Receptors originate from a woman between 45 and 60 years old who had recovered from COVID-19.

The chain's CDR3 is CASKPGQGTDTQYF. The CDR3 nucleotides read TGTGCCAGCAAACCGGGACAGGGTACAGATACGCAGTATTTT. The genes are TRBV28 and TRBJ2-3, with TRBD1 identical over 9 bases. V lost 7 bases, J lost 3 bases, and 5 bases stayed unmatched. Per germline, CDR1 MDHEN and CDR2 SYDVKM. CDR3 size: 14 residues. The full variable domain, completed using reference TRBV28 and TRBJ2-3, is DVKVTQSSRYLVKRTGEKVFLECVQDMDHENMFWYRQDPGLGLRLIYFSYDVKMKEKGDIPEGYSVSREKKERFSLILESASTNQTSMYLCASKPGQGTDTQYFGPGTRLTVL.

The gene calls are TRBV14 and TRBJ2-6; D might be TRBD2 (5 bases). Germline V CDR1 and CDR2: SGHDN, FVKESK. The length of the CDR3 is 20 residues. Trimming removed 0 bases from V and 0 bases from J, with 18 bases in between. Here the CDR3 reads CASSQEGLLGWASGANVLTF. CDR3 nucleotides: TGTGCCAGCAGCCAAGAAGGTCTACTAGGTTGGGCCTCTGGGGCCAACGTCCTGACTTTC.

The V and J genes are TRBV30 and TRBJ2-5; TRBD1 is a possible D gene (5 bases). The CDR3 runs to 11 residues. The V end was cut by 0 bases, the J end by 9 bases, with 8 bases between. CDR1 and CDR2 from the germline V gene are GTSNPN and SVGIG (reference sequence). CDR3 amino acids: CAWSVTRAQYF. The DNA of the CDR3 is TGTGCCTGGAGTGTAACCAGGGCCCAGTACTTC.

This rearrangement joins TRBV28 to TRBJ2-7; D remains unclear. CDR3 length equals 12 residues. Germline lookup yields CDR1 MDHEN and CDR2 SYDVKM. V lost 3 bases and J 3 bases, leaving 6 bases between the germline ends. The CDR3 DNA follows: TGTGCCAGCAGTTTTCAGGTCTACGAGCAGTACTTC. Amino acids: CASSFQVYEQYF.

Here the CDR3 DNA reads TGCAGCGTTGTTATGTTGTCTAGCGGGAGGGGGGAGACCCAGTACTTC. This gives the protein CSVVMLSSGRGETQYF. This chain connects TRBV29-1 to TRBJ2-5; 12 bases map to TRBD2. CDR3 length equals 16 residues. The germline gives CDR1 SQVTM, CDR2 ANQGSEA. The V and J ends lost 4 bases and 5 bases, in that order; junction bases with no gene match: 11.

This clone was counted a single time. This rearrangement joins TRBV5-1 to TRBJ1-5; 10 bases agree with TRBD1. V gave up 0 bases and J gave up 7 bases; unmatched junction bases: 4. CDR1 SGHRS and CDR2 YFSETQ come from the germline V gene. The CDR3 consists of 15 residues. CDR3 residues: CASSLAGQGEQPQHF. The CDR3 coding sequence is TGCGCCAGCAGCTTGGCTGGACAGGGGGAACAGCCCCAGCATTTT.

The genes are TRBV27 and TRBJ2-7; 8 nucleotides match TRBD1. The germline V gene encodes CDR1 MNHEY and CDR2 SMNVEV (reference sequence). CDR3 length equals 11 residues. Trimming cost V 6 bases and J 5 bases; bases outside gene matches: 0. CDR3 in DNA: TGTGCCAGCAGCAGGGGGCACGAGCAGTACTTC. The encoded protein is CASSRGHEQYF.

The chain uses TRBV28 and TRBJ2-5; D perhaps matches TRBD1 (9 bases). The CDR3 consists of 15 residues. Trimming removed 5 bases at V and 4 bases at J, with 17 bases between. Per the germline V gene, CDR1 is MDHEN and CDR2 is SYDVKM. The DNA of the CDR3 is TGTGCCAGCAGTCGGGGGGGACAGGGAGCAGAGACCCAGTACTTC. Amino acids: CASSRGGQGAETQYF.

This clone has only one observation. This sequence joins TRBV5-1 and TRBJ2-6; 9 nucleotides line up with TRBD1. Germline CDR1 and CDR2: SGHRS and YFSETQ. The CDR3 has 16 amino acids. With V trimmed by 4 bases and J by 2 bases, 4 bases remained unmatched. CDR3 DNA sequence: TGCGCCAGCAGCATGGGACAGGGTACTGGGGCCAACGTCCTGACTTTC. Amino acid sequence: CASSMGQGTGANVLTF.

The genes are TRBV7-9 and TRBJ1-5; D remains ambiguous. This CDR3 contains 16 residues. Germline values: CDR1 SEHNR, CDR2 FQNEAQ (reference sequence). Trimming left V 1 base short and J 1 base short, with 11 bases between. The CDR3 sequence: CASSLVGPTSNQPQHF. CDR3 DNA: TGTGCCAGCAGCTTAGTTGGGCCCACCAGCAATCAGCCCCAGCATTTT.

The chain has TRBV15 and TRBJ2-5; a possible D gene is TRBD2 (5 bases). The germline V and J ends were trimmed by 0 bases and 3 bases, with 8 bases remaining between them. The CDR3 runs to 14 residues. The germline V gene has CDR1 LNHNV and CDR2 YYDKDF (reference sequence). The CDR3 reads CATSRDPGKETQYF. Here the CDR3 DNA reads TGTGCCACCAGCAGAGATCCGGGAAAAGAGACCCAGTACTTC.

DNA for the CDR3: TGTGCCAGCAGAACCGGGGACAGCTCAACCTCCTACAATGAGCAGTTCTTC. Residues: CASRTGDSSTSYNEQFF. V gene TRBV2 combines with J gene TRBJ2-1, with 7 bases matching TRBD1. Trimming removed 6 bases from V and 0 bases from J; junction bases left unmatched: 11. This CDR3 spans 17 amino acids. Germline values: CDR1 SNHLY, CDR2 FYNNEI.

This chain uses TRBV19 with TRBJ2-5; D call uncertain. Between the trimmed V and J ends, which lost 9 bases and 4 bases, there was a span of 15 bases. The CDR3 covers 13 residues. Germline assignment: CDR1 LNHDA and CDR2 SQIVND (reference sequence). This chain's CDR3 is CASREVIGETQYF. The DNA for the CDR3 is TGTGCCAGCAGAGAGGTAATTGGAGAGACCCAGTACTTC.

V gene TRBV27 combines with J gene TRBJ2-7; D possibly corresponds to TRBD1 (6 bases). The CDR3 is 15 residues long. The germline V and J ends were trimmed by 5 bases and 0 bases, with 14 bases remaining between them. CDR1 and CDR2 (germline): MNHEY, SMNVEV (reference sequence). The CDR3, as DNA: TGTGCCAGCAGTGCCGACAGGTTGAACTCCTACGAGCAGTACTTC. Protein product: CASSADRLNSYEQYF.

J is TRBJ1-2 and V is TRBV28; 8 bases map to TRBD1. Germline assignment: CDR1 MDHEN and CDR2 SYDVKM. With 4 bases clipped from V and 4 bases from J, the junction kept 17 bases outside the gene matches. The CDR3 has 18 residues. Here the CDR3 reads CASSSLGLQGAMSYGYTF. DNA of the CDR3: TGTGCCAGCAGTTCCCTGGGACTGCAGGGGGCGATGAGCTATGGCTACACCTTC.

This clone was observed once. CDR3 sequence reads: CASSSPRQQTNYEQYF. Here the CDR3 DNA reads TGTGCCAGCAGTTCCCCGCGGCAGCAAACCAACTACGAGCAGTACTTC. The J gene is TRBJ2-7, the V gene TRBV27; D unresolved. CDR3 length equals 16 residues. V was pared by 4 bases and J by 3 bases, with 19 bases between. Germline V gene data show CDR1 as MNHEY and CDR2 as SMNVEV (reference sequence).

The chain employs TRBV4-2 and TRBJ2-1, with TRBD2 matching over 9 bases. V was pared by 0 bases and J by 9 bases, with 12 bases of the junction left unmatched. The germline V gene encodes CDR1 LGHNA and CDR2 YNFKEQ. The CDR3 is made up of 17 amino acids. CDR3 bases: TGTGCCAGCAGCCAAGATACCCTAGCGGGACAAGCTACTGAGCAGTTCTTC. Its translation: CASSQDTLAGQATEQFF.

The rearrangement uses TRBV28 and TRBJ2-7; tentative D call: TRBD1 (5 bases). The germline CDR1 and CDR2 sequences are MDHEN and SYDVKM. With 3 bases removed from V and 2 bases from J, the gap between germline ends came to 8 bases. This CDR3 comprises 13 residues. The CDR3 loop is CASSFLGAYEQYF. As DNA, the CDR3 is TGTGCCAGCAGTTTCTTAGGGGCCTACGAGCAGTACTTC.

This chain connects TRBV5-4 to TRBJ2-3, with 8 bases matching TRBD2. Trimming cost V 4 bases and J 1 base; bases outside gene matches: 5. This CDR3 is built from 15 residues. Germline V gene lookup returns CDR1 SGHNT and CDR2 YYREEE (reference sequence). CDR3 residues: CASSPAGGGTDTQYF. The CDR3 nucleotides read TGTGCCAGCAGCCCAGCCGGGGGGGGCACAGATACGCAGTATTTT.

This chain connects TRBV9 to TRBJ2-3; 10 nucleotides line up with TRBD2. Trimming took 5 bases from V and 5 from J; bases not matched to a gene: 8. Germline CDR1 and CDR2: SGDLS and YYNGEE. The CDR3 contains 15 residues. Here the CDR3 reads CASSPPLAGVDTQYF. CDR3 coding DNA: TGTGCCAGCAGTCCCCCGCTAGCGGGAGTAGATACGCAGTATTTT.

Concerning this clone itself: The junction departs from the called germline gene at one end, perhaps through a read error. The gene calls are TRBV5-1 and TRBJ2-3; 9 positions match TRBD2. The CDR3 is 14 amino acids. Germline loops: CDR1 SGHRS, CDR2 YFSETQ. The DNA for the CDR3 is TGCGCCAGCAGCCCCGGGACTAGCATAGATACGCAGTATTTT. This gives the protein CASSPGTSIDTQYF.

J is TRBJ2-4 and V is TRBV28, with a tentative D call TRBD2 (6 bases). This CDR3 has 16 residues. The V gene's germline CDR1 is MDHEN and CDR2 SYDVKM. The germline V and J ends were trimmed by 6 bases and 6 bases, with 21 bases remaining between them. In DNA form, the CDR3 reads TGTGCCAGCAGGGACCGGGACTTCCCCCGTTTAAACATTCAGTACTTC. Translating it yields CASRDRDFPRLNIQYF.

The rearrangement links TRBV27 to TRBJ1-5; unclear D gene. The CDR3 is 15 residues long. Trimming shortened V by 6 bases and J by 6 bases, and 18 bases separated the two germline ends. CDR1 is MNHEY and CDR2 is SMNVEV in the germline V gene (reference sequence). CDR3 nucleotides: TGTGCCAGCAGCAGGAAGGGAGAGGGCGGTCAGCCCCAGCATTTT. Translating gives CASSRKGEGGQPQHF.

A single count supports this clone. This rearrangement joins TRBV9 to TRBJ1-1; 7 nucleotides line up with TRBD1. The CDR3 extends over 18 amino acids. V lost 0 bases, J lost 1 base, and 12 bases stayed unmatched. Germline-derived CDR1 and CDR2 are SGDLS and YYNGEE. CDR3 DNA: TGTGCCAGCAGCGTAGGGACAGGCCCAACCGTGAGGAACACTGAAGCTTTCTTT. It yields the protein CASSVGTGPTVRNTEAFF.

This chain uses TRBV7-8 with TRBJ1-1; D unresolved. The V end was cut by 3 bases, the J end by 2 bases, with 13 bases between. The CDR3 is made up of 15 amino acids. CDR1 is SGHVS and CDR2 is FQNEAQ in the germline V gene. The CDR3 sequence: CASSFNTAVNTEAFF. For the CDR3, the DNA is TGTGCCAGCAGCTTCAATACAGCAGTAAACACTGAAGCTTTCTTT.

The chain combines TRBV29-1 with TRBJ2-2; 9 bases map to TRBD2. Germline V CDR1 and CDR2: SQVTM, ANQGSEA. V trimming: 2 bases; J trimming: 2 bases; junction bases outside the gene matches: 6. The CDR3 is made up of 16 amino acids. The CDR3 reads CSVEWVAGANTGELFF. The CDR3 nucleotides are TGCAGCGTTGAATGGGTAGCGGGAGCTAACACCGGGGAGCTGTTTTTT.

The chain employs TRBV6-5 and TRBJ2-2; D is perhaps TRBD2 (5 bases). Germline CDR1 reads MNHEY; CDR2 reads SVGAGI. CDR3 size: 16 residues. Trimming cost V 0 bases and J 1 base, with 9 bases left between them. The CDR3 loop is CASSYSGILNTGELFF. CDR3 sequence (DNA): TGTGCCAGCAGTTACTCCGGGATACTGAACACCGGGGAGCTGTTTTTT.